This T cell receptor (beta chain) was captured in a study of cytomegalovirus exposure and HLA in healthy donors. Germline CDR1 is GTSNPN and CDR2 is SVGIG (reference sequence). CDR3 length: 13 residues. The V and J ends lost 2 bases and 0 bases respectively, with 7 bases between them. The study, taken as a whole, reports: Productive status was seen about 90% or about 30% of the time for most TCR beta V segments in an earlier analysis. Rarity characterized most TCR sequences, yet some public TCRs appeared in many donors.

The PCR made use of 60 Vbeta and 13 Jbeta primers. Here immunoSEQ multiplex PCR was the method, and the copy in TCRdb shows in-frame clones only, minus some. Of roughly 120,000 clones listed, under 85% were seen once; the top ten hold 9.5% to 15%. Every donor was a healthy person donating bone marrow. In regard to this clone: Its antigen is undetermined.

The chain joins TRBV30 to TRBJ1-1; D might be TRBD1 (6 bases). The TCR sequence derives from a middle-aged woman in good health and CMV-seropositive. The sequenced sample consisted of PBMCs. For the CDR3, the DNA is TGTGCCTGGAGTAGACAGGTGAACACTGAAGCTTTCTTT. Encoded protein: CAWSRQVNTEAFF.